Following are 26 T cell receptor beta chains from one sample sequenced in a study of T cell changes during pregnancy in multiple sclerosis. Assay used: immunoSEQ multiplex PCR; TCRdb lists only in-frame clones, some missing. The sample holds about 97,000 clones; 90% are singletons and the top ten take roughly 0.77%. The sample was peripheral blood, taken in the second trimester of pregnancy. Receptors originate from a female donor in good health, enrolled as a control in a pregnancy study.

Turning to this clone: An end of the junction differs from the germline gene, which may be a read error. V usage is TRBV10-1 and J usage is TRBJ2-1, with D tentatively TRBD1 (5 bases). Germline V CDR1 and CDR2: WNHNN, SYGVQD (reference sequence). This CDR3 region has 12 residues. This CDR3 is CASIERNREQFF. The CDR3 DNA follows: TGCGCCAGCATTGAGAGAAACAGGGAGCAGTTCTTC.

The chain links TRBV6-1 to TRBJ2-7; D is undetermined. Germline CDR1 is MNHNS and CDR2 is SASEGT. The CDR3 has 13 residues. The V end lost 11 bases, the J end lost 1 base, and 15 bases lay between the germline ends. The CDR3 loop is CALRSGLSYEQYF. The CDR3 bases are TGTGCCCTCCGATCAGGCCTTTCCTACGAGCAGTACTTC.

The V gene is TRBV28, the J gene TRBJ1-5; the D gene is possibly TRBD1 (5 bases). CDR3 size: 14 residues. Trimming removed 6 bases at V and 4 bases at J, with 13 bases between. Germline-derived CDR1 and CDR2 are MDHEN and SYDVKM. The CDR3 is CASSQGGINQPQHF. The CDR3 bases are TGTGCCAGCAGCCAGGGTGGTATTAATCAGCCCCAGCATTTT. Using reference TRBV28 and TRBJ1-5 for the parts outside the CDR3, the full variable domain is DVKVTQSSRYLVKRTGEKVFLECVQDMDHENMFWYRQDPGLGLRLIYFSYDVKMKEKGDIPEGYSVSREKKERFSLILESASTNQTSMYLCASSQGGINQPQHFGDGTRLSIL.

This chain links TRBV13 with TRBJ1-2; perhaps TRBD1 as D (6 bases). Germline CDR1 PRHDT, CDR2 FYEKMQ (reference sequence). This CDR3 has 13 residues. Trimming pared 3 bases from V and 8 bases from J, leaving 13 bases between. CDR3 sequence (DNA): TGTGCCAGCAGCTTTGGGCAGGGGAGCGGCTACACCTTC. It yields the protein CASSFGQGSGYTF. Looking up the rest from reference TRBV13 and TRBJ1-2 gives the full variable domain: AAGVIQSPRHLIKEKRETATLKCYPIPRHDTVYWYQQGPGQDPQFLISFYEKMQSDKGSIPDRFSAQQFSDYHSELNMSSLELGDSALYFCASSFGQGSGYTFGSGTRLTVV.

This clone has only one observation. The chain couples TRBV28 to TRBJ2-3, with TRBD1 identical over 8 bases. Germline V CDR1 and CDR2: MDHEN, SYDVKM. CDR3 size: 16 residues. J gave up 3 bases and V 4 bases, and 9 bases lay outside the gene matches. CDR3 sequence (DNA): TGTGCCAGCAGTTCTCCCCCGACAGGGGTGACAGATACGCAGTATTTT. This translates into CASSSPPTGVTDTQYF.

The chain links TRBV7-9 to TRBJ2-1; no reliable D call. This CDR3 spans 15 amino acids. V was shortened by 6 bases and J by 1 base, with 13 bases between the two germline ends. CDR1 is SEHNR, CDR2 FQNEAQ, per germline (reference sequence). CDR3: CASSPLGNSYNEQFF. CDR3 bases: TGTGCCAGCAGTCCTCTAGGCAATTCCTACAATGAGCAGTTCTTC.

The V gene is TRBV5-1, the J gene TRBJ1-6; D uncertain. V was clipped by 4 bases and J by 7 bases, with 9 bases between them. Per germline, CDR1 SGHRS and CDR2 YFSETQ. The CDR3 sequence is 13 residues long. The DNA for the CDR3 is TGCGCCAGCAGCACCGACGGGAATTCACCCCTCCACTTT. It translates to CASSTDGNSPLHF. Drawing the rest from reference TRBV5-1 and TRBJ1-6, the complete variable domain is KAGVTQTPRYLIKTRGQQVTLSCSPISGHRSVSWYQQTPGQGLQFLFEYFSETQRNKGNFPGRFSGRQFSNSRSEMNVSTLELGDSALYLCASSTDGNSPLHFGNGTRLTVT.

The chain has TRBV5-1 and TRBJ1-1; D is possibly TRBD1 (6 bases). The ends were cut back, 1 base at V and 3 bases at J, with 13 bases in the middle. Germline CDR1 SGHRS, CDR2 YFSETQ. The CDR3 sequence is 15 residues long. The CDR3 DNA is TGCGCCAGCAGCTTGATGACAGGCTGGGACACTGAAGCTTTCTTT. Protein sequence: CASSLMTGWDTEAFF.

The V and J genes are TRBV4-2 and TRBJ2-7; D unclear. Germline V gene sequence: CDR1 LGHNA, CDR2 YNFKEQ. V dropped 0 bases and J dropped 2 bases, with 17 bases sitting between them. There are 17 residues in the CDR3. The CDR3 DNA is TGTGCCAGCAGCCAAGATCTCTTAATGGCGGCTACCTACGAGCAGTACTTC. This gives the protein CASSQDLLMAATYEQYF.

The genes are TRBV19 and TRBJ2-1; TRBD1 agrees at 7 bases. This CDR3 is 15 amino acids long. Per the germline V gene, CDR1 is LNHDA and CDR2 is SQIVND (reference sequence). V lost 4 bases and J lost 5; bases outside the gene matches: 8. The CDR3, as DNA: TGTGCCAGTAGTACGGTTTATGGGACAGACAATGAGCAGTTCTTC. Translating gives CASSTVYGTDNEQFF.

The V call is TRBV19, the J call TRBJ2-7, with 10 bases that match TRBD1. The J segment lost 4 bases and the V segment lost 6 bases, leaving 6 bases of the junction unmatched. The CDR3 sequence is 14 residues long. Germline V CDR1 and CDR2: LNHDA, SQIVND (reference sequence). The CDR3 reads CASSLTGGWYEQYF. The CDR3 bases are TGTGCCAGTAGCCTGACAGGGGGCTGGTACGAGCAGTACTTC.

This clone is a singleton in its sample. The rearrangement joins TRBV18 to TRBJ1-4; 9 positions match TRBD1. The V gene end was trimmed by 0 bases and the J gene end by 8 bases; junction bases not matched to a gene: 1. CDR3 length: 14 residues. Germline values: CDR1 KGHSH, CDR2 LQKENI. The CDR3 reads CASSPPGQGEKLFF. The CDR3 nucleotides read TGTGCCAGCTCACCACCAGGACAGGGGGAAAAACTGTTTTTT.

The V and J genes are TRBV5-6 and TRBJ2-5; a weak D match, TRBD1 (5 bases). The J call could be wrong; TRBJ2-7 is a better fit for the DNA end. The CDR3 consists of 16 residues. Germline values: CDR1 SGHDT, CDR2 YYEEEE. The DNA of the CDR3 is TGTGCCAGCAGCCTCTTAGGGGCAACGAGCTCCTACGAGCAGTACTTC. This translates into CASSLLGATSSYEQYF.

The gene calls are TRBV19 and TRBJ1-5; 7 positions agree with TRBD1. Germline lookup yields CDR1 LNHDA and CDR2 SQIVND (reference sequence). V was pared by 1 base and J by 6 bases, with 6 bases of the junction left unmatched. The CDR3 has 15 amino acids. CDR3 sequence: CASSIAAGGGQPQHF. The CDR3 DNA reads as TGTGCCAGTAGTATAGCGGCAGGGGGAGGTCAGCCCCAGCATTTT.

J is TRBJ2-1 and V is TRBV28; TRBD1 matches at 7 bases. This CDR3 spans 13 amino acids. V was pared by 4 bases and J by 6 bases, with 3 bases of the junction left unmatched. The V gene's germline CDR1 is MDHEN and CDR2 SYDVKM. The DNA of the CDR3 is TGTGCCAGCAGTTGGACAGGCAGCAATGAGCAGTTCTTC. Translation gives CASSWTGSNEQFF.

This chain uses TRBV27 with TRBJ1-5, with 8 bases fitting TRBD1. Germline CDR1 is MNHEY and CDR2 is SMNVEV (reference sequence). V gave up 5 bases and J gave up 0 bases; unmatched junction bases: 6. The CDR3 contains 16 residues. The CDR3 region is CASSMGTGYSNQPQHF. CDR3 DNA: TGTGCCAGCAGTATGGGGACAGGCTATAGCAATCAGCCCCAGCATTTT.

The chain carries TRBV5-4 and TRBJ2-1; no definite D call. V was shortened by 2 bases and J by 5 bases, with 11 bases between the two germline ends. CDR1 SGHNT and CDR2 YYREEE come from the germline V gene (reference sequence). The CDR3 consists of 14 residues. This CDR3 reads CASSLAGSHNEQFF. For the CDR3, the DNA is TGTGCCAGCAGCTTAGCCGGGTCCCACAATGAGCAGTTCTTC.

This clone was counted only a few times. The chain carries TRBV7-2 and TRBJ1-2; tentative D call: TRBD1 (5 bases). V lost 5 bases and J lost 4, with 14 bases in between. The CDR3 spans 14 residues. Germline lookup yields CDR1 SGHTA and CDR2 FQGNSA. The CDR3 protein is CASSPQTESYGYTF. The CDR3 DNA reads as TGTGCCAGCAGCCCCCAGACAGAAAGCTATGGCTACACCTTC. The complete variable domain, with remaining parts taken from reference TRBV7-2 and TRBJ1-2, reads GAGVSQSPSNKVTEKGKDVELRCDPISGHTALYWYRQSLGQGLEFLIYFQGNSAPDKSGLPSDRFSAERTGGSVSTLTIQRTQQEDSAVYLCASSPQTESYGYTFGSGTRLTVV.

The genes are TRBV2 and TRBJ2-7; the D is unclear. The V end was cut by 1 base, the J end by 2 bases, with 3 bases between. Germline CDR1 SNHLY, CDR2 FYNNEI. CDR3 length equals 12 residues. Here the CDR3 DNA reads TGTGCCAGCAGTGAAGGGCCCTACGAGCAGTACTTC. This gives the protein CASSEGPYEQYF.

The chain uses TRBV7-2 and TRBJ1-2; TRBD1 agrees at 7 bases. Germline trimming cut 4 bases from V and 8 bases from J; bases unmatched to any gene: 13. Germline CDR1 SGHTA, CDR2 FQGNSA. This CDR3 is 15 amino acids long. The DNA for the CDR3 is TGTGCCAGCAGCTCCGAAGTCACAGGGGCTAAGGGCTACACCTTC. Translation gives CASSSEVTGAKGYTF.

V and J are TRBV7-9 and TRBJ1-2, with D possibly TRBD1 on 5 matching bases. Trimming stripped 7 bases from V and 5 bases from J, with 11 bases between. Germline assignment: CDR1 SEHNR and CDR2 FQNEAQ (reference sequence). CDR3 length: 12 amino acids. The CDR3 spells CASTGTSYGYTF. The CDR3 DNA is TGTGCCAGCACCGGGACTTCTTATGGCTACACCTTC.

In its sample, this clone was seen once. V usage is TRBV7-2 and J usage is TRBJ1-2, with D possibly being TRBD1 (5 bases). The CDR3 loop spans 15 amino acids. The V gene's germline CDR1 is SGHTA and CDR2 FQGNSA. The V and J ends lost 0 bases and 5 bases respectively, with 13 bases between them. This CDR3 reads CASSLAPTGRYGYTF. For the CDR3, the DNA is TGTGCCAGCAGCTTAGCGCCCACAGGCAGATATGGCTACACCTTC.

The chain employs TRBV6-6 and TRBJ2-3; TRBD1 agrees at 7 bases. The CDR3 is 16 residues long. With 3 bases clipped from V and 6 bases from J, the junction kept 12 bases outside the gene matches. The germline gives CDR1 MNHNY, CDR2 SVGAGI (reference sequence). The CDR3 DNA reads as TGTGCCAGCAGTTATGGTCAACAGGGGTTCACGGATACGCAGTATTTT. Amino acid sequence: CASSYGQQGFTDTQYF.

CDR3 region: CASSLAQKNQPQHF. The CDR3 DNA is TGTGCCAGCAGCTTAGCACAGAAAAATCAGCCCCAGCATTTT. This chain joins TRBV7-9 and TRBJ1-5; no clear D. With 0 bases removed from V and 4 bases from J, the gap between germline ends came to 7 bases. CDR3 length: 14 amino acids. Per the germline V gene, CDR1 is SEHNR and CDR2 is FQNEAQ (reference sequence).

This CDR3 is CASSIGQGLYNEQFF. CDR3 bases: TGTGCCAGCAGTATTGGACAGGGACTATACAATGAGCAGTTCTTC. The J gene is TRBJ2-1, the V gene TRBV2, with a tentative D call TRBD1 (8 bases). Germline V gene data show CDR1 as SNHLY and CDR2 as FYNNEI. CDR3 length equals 15 residues. V lost 5 bases and J lost 4, with 15 bases in between.

This clone appeared a single time. In DNA form, the CDR3 reads TGTGCCAGCAGCGGAACAGGGGCCCCGGTCGATGAGCAGTTCTTC. Amino acid sequence: CASSGTGAPVDEQFF. The gene calls are TRBV9 and TRBJ2-1; 7 nucleotides agree with TRBD1. From germline, CDR1 is SGDLS and CDR2 YYNGEE. J gave up 8 bases and V 3 bases, and 11 bases lay outside the gene matches. The CDR3 has 15 amino acids.